The 29 T cell receptor beta chains listed next were all sequenced from one sample in a study of cytomegalovirus exposure and HLA in healthy donors. Primers included in the PCR were 60 Vbeta and 13 Jbeta primers. Using immunoSEQ multiplex PCR, the repertoire was profiled, and TCRdb retains in-frame clones only, with some absent. The sample has about 160,000 clones; nearly 80% are singletons. The material sequenced was PBMCs. All receptors derive from a man between 18 and 29 years old in good health and CMV-seropositive.

The J gene is TRBJ2-1, the V gene TRBV5-4, with a tentative D call TRBD2 (7 bases). The CDR3 length is 14 residues. V was trimmed by 7 bases and J by 7 bases, leaving 18 bases between them. Germline V gives CDR1 SGHNT, CDR2 YYREEE (reference sequence). The CDR3 sequence: CASHPWAGANEQFF. For the CDR3, the DNA is TGTGCCAGCCATCCCTGGGCGGGGGCGAATGAGCAGTTCTTC.

The chain recombines TRBV29-1 with TRBJ2-3, with 7 positions matching TRBD2. V lost 6 bases and J lost 1; bases outside the gene matches: 7. The CDR3 extends over 14 amino acids. Germline V CDR1 and CDR2: SQVTM, ANQGSEA. For the CDR3, the DNA is TGCAGCGTCGGAGCGGGGACCCGCACAGATACGCAGTATTTT. The encoded protein is CSVGAGTRTDTQYF.

The chain carries TRBV11-1 and TRBJ2-5, with unresolved D. The CDR3 consists of 13 residues. Per the germline V gene, CDR1 is SGHAT and CDR2 is FQDESV (reference sequence). The germline V and J ends were trimmed by 3 bases and 0 bases, with 5 bases remaining between them. The CDR3 DNA reads as TGTGCCAGCAGCTTCAACAACCAAGAGACCCAGTACTTC. This gives the protein CASSFNNQETQYF.

J is TRBJ2-7 and V is TRBV9; 8 bases fit TRBD1. V shed 0 bases, J shed 2 bases, and the junction held 4 bases outside the gene matches. Germline values: CDR1 SGDLS, CDR2 YYNGEE. The CDR3 spans 15 residues. CDR3 loop: CASSVATGGPYEQYF. DNA for the CDR3: TGTGCCAGCAGCGTAGCAACAGGGGGACCCTACGAGCAGTACTTC. The whole variable domain, filled in from reference TRBV9 and TRBJ2-7, reads DSGVTQTPKHLITATGQRVTLRCSPRSGDLSVYWYQQSLDQGLQFLIQYYNGEERAKGNILERFSAQQFPDLHSELNLSSLELGDSALYFCASSVATGGPYEQYFGPGTRLTVT.

The chain links TRBV29-1 to TRBJ2-3; 13 bases are shared with TRBD2. The CDR3 is 14 amino acids. J gave up 5 bases and V 5 bases, and 4 bases lay outside the gene matches. Germline V gives CDR1 SQVTM, CDR2 ANQGSEA. CDR3 nucleotide sequence: TGCAGCGTTACTGGACTAGCGGGAGTAGATACGCAGTATTTT. It yields the protein CSVTGLAGVDTQYF.

This clone was counted only a few times. The chain couples TRBV7-8 to TRBJ2-7; D is unresolved. Trimming shortened V by 4 bases and J by 4 bases, and 11 bases separated the two germline ends. Germline V CDR1 and CDR2: SGHVS, FQNEAQ. This CDR3 region has 13 residues. CDR3 protein: CASSSSRGYEQYF. CDR3 sequence (DNA): TGTGCCAGCAGCTCGAGCCGAGGATACGAGCAGTACTTC.

This clone showed up just once. The rearrangement links TRBV5-1 to TRBJ2-7; D is possibly TRBD1 (5 bases). The CDR3 loop spans 14 amino acids. CDR1 and CDR2 (germline): SGHRS, YFSETQ. The ends were cut back, 5 bases at V and 0 bases at J, with 12 bases in the middle. Here the CDR3 DNA reads TGCGCCAGCAGACCCGACAGAAACTCCTACGAGCAGTACTTC. It is translated as CASRPDRNSYEQYF. The variable domain in full, with the rest retrieved from reference TRBV5-1 and TRBJ2-7, is KAGVTQTPRYLIKTRGQQVTLSCSPISGHRSVSWYQQTPGQGLQFLFEYFSETQRNKGNFPGRFSGRQFSNSRSEMNVSTLELGDSALYLCASRPDRNSYEQYFGPGTRLTVT.

The rearrangement joins TRBV19 to TRBJ2-2; a weak D match, TRBD1 (6 bases). Germline V gene data show CDR1 as LNHDA and CDR2 as SQIVND (reference sequence). Trimming took 5 bases from V and 1 from J, leaving 11 bases between them. CDR3 length: 15 residues. The CDR3 is CASSPRGRNTGELFF. The CDR3 nucleotides are TGTGCCAGTAGTCCCAGGGGCAGGAACACCGGGGAGCTGTTTTTT. Drawing the rest from reference TRBV19 and TRBJ2-2, the complete variable domain is DGGITQSPKYLFRKEGQNVTLSCEQNLNHDAMYWYRQDPGQGLRLIYYSQIVNDFQKGDIAEGYSVSREKKESFPLTVTSAQKNPTAFYLCASSPRGRNTGELFFGEGSRLTVL.

This chain uses TRBV6-6 with TRBJ2-1; TRBD2 aligns across 7 bases. Germline CDR1 MNHNY, CDR2 SVGAGI (reference sequence). Trimming at V came to 6 bases and at J to 0 bases, leaving 5 bases not matched to a gene. CDR3 size: 15 residues. CDR3 amino acids: CASRQLASSYNEQFF. The CDR3 nucleotides read TGTGCCAGCAGACAACTAGCGAGCTCCTACAATGAGCAGTTCTTC.

The rearrangement links TRBV6-5 to TRBJ1-1; D call uncertain. This CDR3 is built from 15 residues. CDR1 MNHEY and CDR2 SVGAGI come from the germline V gene. Trimming cost V 0 bases and J 1 base, with 9 bases left between them. CDR3 loop: CASSYSWAGNTEAFF. The CDR3 coding sequence is TGTGCCAGCAGTTACTCGTGGGCAGGGAACACTGAAGCTTTCTTT.

The genes are TRBV7-2 and TRBJ2-7, with a possible D match to TRBD2 (5 bases). Germline values: CDR1 SGHTA, CDR2 FQGNSA. This CDR3 region has 13 residues. Trimming took 6 bases from V and 2 from J, leaving 11 bases between them. CDR3 nucleotides: TGTGCCAGCAGTTCCCACGGGGCCTACGAGCAGTACTTC. Translation: CASSSHGAYEQYF.

This clone is a singleton in its sample. This chain joins TRBV5-1 and TRBJ2-7; D is ambiguous. V gave up 0 bases and J gave up 2 bases, with 9 bases separating them. CDR1 SGHRS and CDR2 YFSETQ come from the germline V gene. This CDR3 has 14 amino acids. This chain's CDR3 is CASSLVVGAYEQYF. CDR3 DNA: TGCGCCAGCAGCTTGGTGGTCGGAGCCTACGAGCAGTACTTC.

This clone was seen only a few times. The genes are TRBV29-1 and TRBJ2-7; 10 bases are shared with TRBD1. V was clipped by 6 bases and J by 0 bases; unmatched bases: 5. The germline V gene has CDR1 SQVTM and CDR2 ANQGSEA. The CDR3 spans 14 residues. The CDR3 region has the DNA TGCAGCGTGGGACAGGGGCATCTCTCCTACGAGCAGTACTTC. It is translated as CSVGQGHLSYEQYF.

The sample holds a few counts of this clone. This chain uses TRBV5-1 with TRBJ2-1; 9 bases fit TRBD2. CDR1 and CDR2 (germline): SGHRS, YFSETQ. The junction had 6 bases not matched to a gene; V was cut back by 4 bases and J by 4 bases. The CDR3 is 15 residues long. This chain's CDR3 is CASSSSGREYNEQFF. The CDR3 nucleotides read TGCGCCAGCAGCAGTAGCGGGAGAGAGTACAATGAGCAGTTCTTC.

The rearrangement links TRBV7-2 to TRBJ1-1, with 7 nucleotides matching TRBD1. This CDR3 is 16 amino acids long. The V segment lost 3 bases and the J segment 4 bases; nucleotides outside the gene matches: 11. The germline gives CDR1 SGHTA, CDR2 FQGNSA. CDR3 protein: CASSLDGQAGTTEAFF. Written as DNA, the CDR3 is TGTGCCAGCAGCTTGGACGGACAGGCCGGGACCACTGAAGCTTTCTTT.

The chain employs TRBV7-2 and TRBJ2-7; D not resolved. The CDR3 has 15 amino acids. CDR1 is SGHTA, CDR2 FQGNSA, per germline. With 1 base removed from V and 0 bases from J, the gap between germline ends came to 10 bases. The chain's CDR3 is CASSLETASSYEQYF. DNA of the CDR3: TGTGCCAGCAGCTTAGAGACGGCTAGCTCCTACGAGCAGTACTTC.

By sample fraction, this clone is large (0.1 to 1%). The rearrangement links TRBV28 to TRBJ1-1; TRBD1 might be the D (5 bases). CDR1 MDHEN and CDR2 SYDVKM come from the germline V gene. Trimming took off 1 base at V and 7 bases at J, with 19 bases between the two ends. The CDR3 runs to 16 residues. This CDR3 is CASSLFLRRTFGEAFF. The CDR3 DNA reads TGTGCCAGCAGTTTATTTTTGCGAAGGACATTCGGTGAAGCTTTCTTT. Variable domain in full (rest from reference TRBV28 and TRBJ1-1): DVKVTQSSRYLVKRTGEKVFLECVQDMDHENMFWYRQDPGLGLRLIYFSYDVKMKEKGDIPEGYSVSREKKERFSLILESASTNQTSMYLCASSLFLRRTFGEAFFGQGTRLTVV.

The V and J genes are TRBV7-3 and TRBJ2-1, with 8 bases identical to TRBD2. The CDR3 consists of 17 residues. V gave up 5 bases and J gave up 4 bases; unmatched junction bases: 13. Germline assignment: CDR1 SGHTA and CDR2 FQGTGA. CDR3 sequence: CASSPRVAGIGYNEQFF. Here the CDR3 DNA reads TGTGCCAGCAGCCCAAGAGTAGCGGGGATCGGGTACAATGAGCAGTTCTTC. Using reference TRBV7-3 and TRBJ2-1 for the parts outside the CDR3, the full variable domain is GAGVSQTPSNKVTEKGKYVELRCDPISGHTALYWYRQSLGQGPEFLIYFQGTGAADDSGLPNDRFFAVRPEGSVSTLKIQRTERGDSAVYLCASSPRVAGIGYNEQFFGPGTRLTVL.

The CDR3 bases are TGTGCCAGCAGCCCCAGACTAGCGGAGAGCACAGATACGCAGTATTTT. This codes for CASSPRLAESTDTQYF. The chain couples TRBV5-4 to TRBJ2-3, with 9 bases fitting TRBD2. Trimming cost V 4 bases and J 0 bases; bases outside gene matches: 6. Germline V gene data show CDR1 as SGHNT and CDR2 as YYREEE (reference sequence). The CDR3 consists of 16 residues.

The chain employs TRBV9 and TRBJ2-5; a possible D gene is TRBD2 (6 bases). Germline V gene sequence: CDR1 SGDLS, CDR2 YYNGEE. CDR3 size: 14 residues. V lost 3 bases and J 5 bases, leaving 14 bases between the germline ends. The CDR3 is CASSEGLATETQYF. DNA for the CDR3: TGTGCCAGCAGCGAAGGTCTAGCGACCGAGACCCAGTACTTC.

The chain couples TRBV19 to TRBJ1-5; no definite D call. This CDR3 is built from 14 residues. In germline, CDR1 is LNHDA, CDR2 SQIVND (reference sequence). Trimming removed 4 bases from V and 6 bases from J, with 13 bases in between. This CDR3 is CASSNAPRGQPQHF. The CDR3, as DNA: TGTGCCAGTAGTAACGCCCCTCGGGGTCAGCCCCAGCATTTT.

Only a few counts were recorded for this clone. The V and J genes are TRBV27 and TRBJ1-2, with D unresolved. V was clipped by 2 bases and J by 3 bases, with 16 bases between them. Germline assignment: CDR1 MNHEY and CDR2 SMNVEV (reference sequence). The length of the CDR3 is 16 residues. The CDR3 protein is CASSLNARIRDYGYTF. The CDR3 coding sequence is TGTGCCAGCAGTTTAAACGCGCGGATCCGCGACTATGGCTACACCTTC.

This chain connects TRBV11-2 to TRBJ2-7; 10 nucleotides line up with TRBD2. This CDR3 is 15 amino acids long. Germline V lookup: CDR1 SGHAT, CDR2 FQNNGV. Germline trimming cut 5 bases from V and 7 bases from J; bases unmatched to any gene: 11. This chain's CDR3 is CASSPVGTSVSEQYF. CDR3 DNA sequence: TGTGCCAGCAGCCCAGTCGGGACTAGCGTGTCTGAGCAGTACTTC. Combining the CDR3 with reference TRBV11-2 and TRBJ2-7 gives the whole variable domain EAGVAQSPRYKIIEKRQSVAFWCNPISGHATLYWYQQILGQGPKLLIQFQNNGVVDDSQLPKDRFSAERLKGVDSTLKIQPAKLEDSAVYLCASSPVGTSVSEQYFGPGTRLTVT.

This clone was counted only a few times. The chain employs TRBV10-1 and TRBJ2-7, with 9 bases matching TRBD2. The junction had 3 bases not matched to a gene; V was cut back by 3 bases and J by 6 bases. The CDR3 length is 13 residues. The V gene's germline CDR1 is WNHNN and CDR2 SYGVQD (reference sequence). Here the CDR3 DNA reads TGCGCCAGCAGTGAATGGCGGGAGGGCGAGCAGTACTTC. It encodes CASSEWREGEQYF.

V gene TRBV30 combines with J gene TRBJ2-1; no reliable D call. CDR3 length: 16 residues. Trimming removed 2 bases at V and 7 bases at J, with 21 bases between. CDR1 and CDR2 (germline): GTSNPN, SVGIG (reference sequence). The CDR3 DNA follows: TGTGCCTGGAGTCCACCCCGGCTAGTTATGATGAATGAGCAGTTCTTC. This encodes CAWSPPRLVMMNEQFF.

This clone was seen more than once but under ten times. The gene calls are TRBV23-1 and TRBJ1-4; 7 nucleotides match TRBD1. TRBV23-1 is marked as an open reading frame, function uncertain. The CDR3 is made up of 18 amino acids. Losses at the gene ends were 3 bases for V and 0 bases for J; bases not matched to a gene: 10. CDR3: CASSHSDRASSTNEKLFF. The CDR3 DNA sequence: TGCGCCAGCAGTCATTCTGACAGGGCGTCCTCAACTAATGAAAAACTGTTTTTT.

This clone was picked up one time. This chain links TRBV5-8 with TRBJ1-4, with 8 bases fitting TRBD1. This CDR3 contains 20 residues. Trimming at V came to 0 bases and at J to 0 bases, leaving 13 bases not matched to a gene. Per the germline V gene, CDR1 is SGHTS and CDR2 is YDEGEE. The CDR3 spells CASSLAVRDRTIATNEKLFF. As DNA, the CDR3 is TGTGCCAGCAGCTTGGCCGTACGGGACAGGACAATTGCAACTAATGAAAAACTGTTTTTT.

V and J are TRBV19 and TRBJ1-5, with 7 bases that match TRBD1. The ends lost 3 bases at V and 1 base at J; junction bases unmatched: 3. The CDR3 totals 15 residues. Per the germline V gene, CDR1 is LNHDA and CDR2 is SQIVND (reference sequence). CDR3 nucleotide sequence: TGTGCCAGTAGTATTCGACAGGGCAGCAATCAGCCCCAGCATTTT. Encoded protein: CASSIRQGSNQPQHF.

The chain joins TRBV18 to TRBJ1-6; D is ambiguous. V shed 2 bases and J shed 6 bases, with 5 bases lying between them. This CDR3 is built from 13 residues. CDR1 is KGHSH, CDR2 LQKENI, per germline. In nucleotides, the CDR3 is TGTGCCAGCTCACCATCCAGTAATTCACCCCTCCACTTT. As protein: CASSPSSNSPLHF.